These 2 T cell receptor beta chains were all obtained from the same sample, sequenced in a study of T cells in localized non-small cell lung cancer. Libraries were prepared by immunoSEQ multiplex PCR; TCRdb keeps only in-frame clonotypes and omits some of them. The sample includes some 71,000 clones, approximately 84% of them seen just once. Specimen: peripheral blood, collected before any cancer treatment. All receptors come from a female donor over 55 with stage I lung adenocarcinoma.

The chain is built from TRBV5-6 and TRBJ2-1; D may match TRBD1 or TRBD2 (5 bases each). V lost 1 base to trimming and J lost 3 bases, with 14 bases between them. The CDR3 spans 16 residues. Germline-derived CDR1 and CDR2 are SGHDT and YYEEEE. CDR3 protein: CASSLHRDEIYNEQFF. As DNA, the CDR3 is TGTGCCAGCAGCTTGCACCGGGACGAGATCTACAATGAGCAGTTCTTC.

The chain links TRBV5-1 to TRBJ1-3, with TRBD1 matching 10 bases. The CDR3 has 17 residues. Looked up from germline, CDR1 is SGHRS and CDR2 is YFSETQ. J lost 1 base, V lost 2 bases, and 6 bases had no gene match. The CDR3: CASSFSGTGVSGNTIYF. The CDR3 coding sequence is TGCGCCAGCAGCTTCTCCGGGACAGGGGTGTCTGGAAACACCATATATTTT.